Sequencing of this T cell receptor beta chain was carried out in a study of Ad26.COV2.S vaccination and SARS-CoV-2 variants. TCRdb's table, derived via immunoSEQ multiplex PCR, lists solely in-frame clones and lacks some. Of hundreds of thousands of clones listed, 83% were seen once; the top ten hold 7% to 9.5%. Treatment meaning: around 19 received Ad26.COV2.S at low or high dose, single or two shots; a few received placebo; per-sample allocation not given. On day 63 after the first injection, vaccine and placebo recipients gave samples. The CDR3 totals 15 residues. The receptor comes from a person aged 18-65 years who received the Ad26.COV2.S COVID-19 vaccine or a placebo. The rearrangement joins TRBV21-1 to TRBJ1-5; whether TRBD1, the table's D call, matches the DNA was not checked. TRBV21-1 is described as a pseudogene. The specimen was peripheral blood, collected in a trial of Ad26.COV2.S vaccine versus placebo. CDR3 loop: CASSPRWGRNQPQHF. The CDR3 DNA reads as TGTGCCAGCAGCCCTCGTTGGGGGCGCAATCAGCCCCAGCATTTT.